Described below is a single TCR beta chain sequence and its context. Its antigen is still unknown. The input lacks base qualities; no much larger clone sits a single base away. Within the sample, other DNA sequences also encode this same CDR3. In Seattle, one collaborating source enrolled patients while the infection was active and tracked those patients longitudinally over the course of disease. Collaborating institutions collected whole blood in K2EDTA tubes following their own protocols. For TCRbeta analysis, collaborators shipped samples as frozen whole blood, isolated PBMCs, or DNA extracted from either of those sample types. This specimen comes from a study of blood T cell repertoires in COVID-19 (dated by TCRdb to 2020 to 2021). Broadly, across the study: Samples from collaborators originated in the United States, Italy and Spain and spanned both the acute and convalescent phases of COVID-19. The material from the prospective study consisted of cDNA or gDNA derived from T cells, B-cell-depleted T cells, or PBMCs. Deeply sampled blood TCRbeta repertoires from subjects exposed to, actively infected with, or recovered from COVID-19 were included in the dataset. The repertoires were released in a freely available public database intended as a resource for research on the immune response to SARS-CoV-2. The samples were drawn from the first 160 participants of the ongoing ImmuneRACE study and from some 1,300 subjects provided by 6 global collaborators. Nearly every sample came with metadata listing a de-identified subject ID, COVID-19 status, age in years and sex. Where available, HLA class I and class II types were obtained from metadata supplied by the sample provider rather than from assay-based typing. What the research found in general, with its limitations: The quantity of clinical and demographic metadata differed by source and by participant and was supplied without curation.

CDR3 length: 13 amino acids, cysteine to phenylalanine. Only CDR3 DNA remains: 39 bases, in frame from the first base. V lost 8 bases and J lost 5 bases; the stretch between them is 10 bases long. TCRbeta CDR3 regions were amplified from genomic DNA by means of the immunoSEQ Assay, a bias-controlled multiplex PCR. On the authors' methods: Nucleated cell counts per sample were estimated from amplification of reference gene primers within the assay. Sequence reads were collapsed and filtered to measure the absolute abundance of every unique TCRbeta CDR3 rearrangement. For each sample, productive Simpson clonality was calculated as the square root of Simpson's diversity index across productive rearrangements. TCRdb obtained this table from immuneACCESS and retained in-frame rearrangements with V and J assigned. These tables miss some clones; where compared with another copy, unresolved V genes account for less than half of the shortfall, and the remainder is unexplained. From that table come the V and J calls and clone size; the DNA was used to work out D and trimming. The sample profile shows roughly 410,000 clones; around 87% of them were found once. The ten top clones hold 2.3% of the sample.

This receptor chain uses TRBV12-3 or TRBV12-4 and TRBJ1-6; the D gene assignment is ambiguous. The sequence was obtained from a woman in her fifties or sixties with COVID-19, enrolled during active disease. The sequencing input was peripheral blood. The nucleotides read TGTGCCAGCCGAGGGTCGGATAATTCACCCCTCCACTTT. Its coded protein is CASRGSDNSPLHF.